This T cell receptor beta chain emerged from a study of blood T cell repertoires in COVID-19. About the research overall: COVID-19 samples from acute and convalescent phases originated in the United States, Italy and Spain. Sources were T cells, B-cell-depleted T cells, or PBMCs; the material itself was cDNA or gDNA.

Cohorts were assigned according to the clinical history that participants reported. Methods used by the authors: Counts of nucleated cells, estimated from reference gene primer amplification, were obtained. The table came from immunoSEQ multiplex PCR; TCRdb's copy has only in-frame clones and leaves some out. The DNA was the basis for D and trimming; V, J and clone size are from that table. The repertoire holds about 200,000 clones, with 80% to 90% as singletons. This clone came up once. Germline CDR1 and CDR2: SGHRS and YFSETQ. Trimming stripped 4 bases from V and 6 bases from J, with 18 bases between. This CDR3 is 15 amino acids long.

This chain joins TRBV5-1 and TRBJ2-3, with a possible D match to TRBD2 (5 bases). The sample comprised PBMCs or T cells enriched from blood (not recorded which). The sequence derives from a woman between 40 and 50 years old with acute COVID-19. CDR3 sequence (DNA): TGCGCCAGCAGCGACGGGATGCCCCCCGTTGATACGCAGTATTTT. Protein: CASSDGMPPVDTQYF.